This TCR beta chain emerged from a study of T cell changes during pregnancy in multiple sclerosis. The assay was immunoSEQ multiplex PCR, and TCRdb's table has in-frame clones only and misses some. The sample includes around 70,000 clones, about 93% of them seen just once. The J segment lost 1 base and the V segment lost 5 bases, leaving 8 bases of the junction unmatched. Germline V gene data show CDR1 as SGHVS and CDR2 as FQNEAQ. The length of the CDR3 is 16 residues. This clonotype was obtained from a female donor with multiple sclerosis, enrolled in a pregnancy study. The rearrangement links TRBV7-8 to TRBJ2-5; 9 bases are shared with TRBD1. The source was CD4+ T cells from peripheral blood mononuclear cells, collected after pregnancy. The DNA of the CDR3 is TGTGCCAGCAGCCTACCCGGGACAGGGACCCAAGAGACCCAGTACTTC. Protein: CASSLPGTGTQETQYF.